The clone carrying this T cell receptor (beta chain) came up many times. No antigen is known for it. The read ends 3 residues early relative to the CDR3; the germline J gene fills the gap. Each donor provided roughly 4.5 to 8.5 ml of heparinized whole blood. The sample comes from a study of T cell clonality in common variable immunodeficiency. Study-wide results and limits: Fewer deletions and N-nucleotide insertions were reportedly seen in common variable immunodeficiency TCR beta sequences. CVID subjects shared fewer TCRbeta clones than healthy controls did. TCRbeta clonality was increased in CVID versus healthy controls.

V lost 0 bases, J lost 1 base, and 6 bases stayed unmatched. This CDR3 contains 16 residues. CDR1 and CDR2 (germline): DFQATT, SNEGSKA (reference sequence). Generated by immunoSEQ multiplex PCR, the TCRdb table keeps only in-frame clones and is missing some. The sample lists roughly 42,000 clones, none appearing once, the ten largest making up 2.5% to 3%. The chain employs TRBV20-1 and TRBJ2-5; 9 bases match TRBD2. The TCR sequence derives from a person aged 18 to 75 in good health. The sample was peripheral blood mononuclear cells. CDR3: CSARDPLAGFQETQYF. CDR3 bases read: TGCAGTGCTAGAGACCCACTAGCGGGCTTCCAAGAGACC.